What follows are 28 T cell receptor beta chains derived from one specimen sequenced in a study of shared clonotypes between healthy human individuals. The data were produced by immunoSEQ multiplex PCR, yet TCRdb's version contains in-frame clones alone and is incomplete. The repertoire holds approximately 1,000,000 clones, with about 84% as singletons. Sequencing used memory CD4+ T cells from PBMCs. Subset meaning: CD45RA-negative fraction. The receptors shown here come from a man in his late teens or twenties in good health. Some clones in this sample may be carry-over from other donors' samples.

Here the CDR3 DNA reads TGTGCCAGCTCACGGGGGGGCCCTGGCTATGGCTACACCTTC. Its translation: CASSRGGPGYGYTF. J is TRBJ1-2 and V is TRBV6-5; possibly TRBD1 for D (6 bases). This CDR3 comprises 14 residues. Germline V gene data show CDR1 as MNHEY and CDR2 as SVGAGI. The V and J ends lost 8 bases and 4 bases respectively, with 17 bases between them.

This clone has just a few counts. The chain joins TRBV11-2 to TRBJ1-1, with D unclear. CDR1 and CDR2 (germline): SGHAT, FQNNGV. V was cut by 1 base and J by 0 bases, with 6 bases left in between. This CDR3 has 14 residues. The CDR3 sequence: CASSLAGMNTEAFF. CDR3 nucleotides: TGTGCCAGCAGCTTAGCAGGCATGAACACTGAAGCTTTCTTT.

The V gene is TRBV5-4, the J gene TRBJ2-7; TRBD2 matches at 9 bases. The V gene end was trimmed by 0 bases and the J gene end by 4 bases; junction bases not matched to a gene: 5. Germline loops: CDR1 SGHNT, CDR2 YYREEE (reference sequence). This CDR3 comprises 15 residues. CDR3 loop: CASSLGVAGVYEQYF. The CDR3 coding sequence is TGTGCCAGCAGCTTGGGGGTAGCGGGGGTGTACGAGCAGTACTTC.

The genes are TRBV7-9 and TRBJ2-7; no definite D call. With 3 bases removed from V and 0 bases from J, the gap between germline ends came to 12 bases. This CDR3 has 15 residues. CDR1 and CDR2 from the germline V gene are SEHNR and FQNEAQ (reference sequence). CDR3 amino acids: CASSLAGSRSYEQYF. CDR3 DNA sequence: TGTGCCAGCAGCTTGGCCGGTTCACGCTCCTACGAGCAGTACTTC.

The rearrangement joins TRBV2 to TRBJ2-1, with D perhaps TRBD2 (5 bases). CDR1 and CDR2 (germline): SNHLY, FYNNEI. Between the trimmed V and J ends, which lost 7 bases and 5 bases, there was a span of 15 bases. This CDR3 is built from 14 residues. DNA of the CDR3: TGTGCCAGCATAAGGACTTCCGCAAACAATGAGCAGTTCTTC. Protein product: CASIRTSANNEQFF. The full variable domain, rest sourced from reference TRBV2 and TRBJ2-1, is EPEVTQTPSHQVTQMGQEVILRCVPISNHLYFYWYRQILGQKVEFLVSFYNNEISEKSEIFDDQFSVERPDGSNFTLKIRSTKLEDSAMYFCASIRTSANNEQFFGPGTRLTVL.

The rearrangement links TRBV4-1 to TRBJ2-5; unclear D gene. The germline V gene has CDR1 MGHRA and CDR2 YSYEKL. CDR3 length: 12 residues. V shed 3 bases and J shed 2 bases, with 4 bases lying between them. The CDR3 sequence is CASSHVQETQYF. The CDR3 nucleotides read TGCGCCAGCAGCCATGTGCAAGAGACCCAGTACTTC.

The rearrangement joins TRBV6-4 to TRBJ2-3; unclear D gene. Germline CDR1 is MRHNA and CDR2 is SNTAGT. This CDR3 spans 13 amino acids. Trimming pared 4 bases from V and 3 bases from J, leaving 8 bases between. The CDR3 region is CASSAFRTDTQYF. As DNA, the CDR3 is TGTGCCAGCAGTGCATTCCGGACAGATACGCAGTATTTT.

The chain links TRBV5-1 to TRBJ1-3; D is possibly TRBD1 (6 bases). V lost 6 bases and J lost 4, with 20 bases in between. Germline CDR1 SGHRS, CDR2 YFSETQ. The CDR3 is made up of 16 amino acids. The CDR3 nucleotides read TGCGCCAGCACCCGGGCGGGACACACGGCGGGAAACACCATATATTTT. As protein: CASTRAGHTAGNTIYF.

V and J are TRBV19 and TRBJ1-2; D might be TRBD1 (6 bases). Trimming took off 6 bases at V and 4 bases at J, with 12 bases between the two ends. In germline, CDR1 is LNHDA, CDR2 SQIVND (reference sequence). The CDR3 is made up of 13 amino acids. CDR3 loop: CASSYRAGYGYTF. CDR3 in DNA: TGTGCCAGTAGCTACAGGGCGGGCTATGGCTACACCTTC.

This clone was found once. The chain couples TRBV10-2 to TRBJ1-1, with 7 positions matching TRBD1. The junction had 8 bases not matched to a gene; V was cut back by 6 bases and J by 4 bases. Germline V CDR1 and CDR2: WSHSY, SAAADI. This CDR3 region has 14 residues. The CDR3 reads CASSTQGRVTEAFF. The CDR3 DNA reads TGCGCCAGCAGCACACAGGGGAGGGTCACTGAAGCTTTCTTT.

V gene TRBV27 combines with J gene TRBJ2-5; 10 nucleotides match TRBD1. Germline trimming cut 5 bases from V and 5 bases from J; bases unmatched to any gene: 8. This CDR3 spans 15 amino acids. The germline gives CDR1 MNHEY, CDR2 SMNVEV (reference sequence). In DNA form, the CDR3 reads TGTGCCAGCAGTCCAAGACAGGGGGCAGGGGAGACCCAGTACTTC. The encoded protein is CASSPRQGAGETQYF.

The chain has TRBV18 and TRBJ2-2; 7 bases align to TRBD1. Germline trimming cut 2 bases from V and 5 bases from J; bases unmatched to any gene: 11. The germline CDR1 and CDR2 sequences are KGHSH and LQKENI. The length of the CDR3 is 17 residues. The CDR3 bases are TGTGCCAGCTCACCATCCCGAACAGGCAGGGGGACCGGGGAGCTGTTTTTT. As protein: CASSPSRTGRGTGELFF.

The gene calls are TRBV7-7 and TRBJ2-1; either TRBD1 or TRBD2 may supply D (6 bases each). Trimming cost V 4 bases and J 10 bases, with 17 bases left between them. CDR3 length equals 14 residues. Germline V gives CDR1 SSHAT, CDR2 FNYEAQ (reference sequence). The CDR3 loop is CASSSGSGAGEQFF. As DNA, the CDR3 is TGTGCCAGCAGCTCAGGCTCAGGGGCGGGGGAGCAGTTCTTC. Supplemented by reference TRBV7-7 and TRBJ2-1, the full variable domain reads GAGVSQSPRYKVTKRGQDVTLRCDPISSHATLYWYQQALGQGPEFLTYFNYEAQPDKSGLPSDRFSAERPEGSISTLTIQRTEQRDSAMYRCASSSGSGAGEQFFGPGTRLTVL.

The rearrangement uses TRBV5-4 and TRBJ1-5; 8 nucleotides line up with TRBD1. CDR3 length: 15 residues. Losses at the gene ends were 2 bases for V and 7 bases for J; bases not matched to a gene: 8. Germline CDR1 and CDR2: SGHNT and YYREEE (reference sequence). The CDR3, as DNA: TGTGCCAGCAGCTTAGATTCAGGGGGCGCCCAGCCCCAGCATTTT. Its translation: CASSLDSGGAQPQHF.

This clone showed up many times. V and J are TRBV4-1 and TRBJ2-1; maybe TRBD1 (6 bases). The CDR3 is 16 amino acids. Looked up from germline, CDR1 is MGHRA and CDR2 is YSYEKL. Between the trimmed V and J ends, which lost 1 base and 4 bases, there was a span of 14 bases. The CDR3 region is CASSQGAGATYNEQFF. CDR3 coding DNA: TGCGCCAGCAGCCAAGGGGCAGGGGCAACATACAATGAGCAGTTCTTC.

The J gene is TRBJ2-7, the V gene TRBV27; TRBD1 matches 8 bases. CDR1 is MNHEY, CDR2 SMNVEV, per germline (reference sequence). The CDR3 is made up of 16 amino acids. V shed 6 bases and J 1 base; nucleotides not matched to a gene: 11. The DNA of the CDR3 is TGTGCCAGCAGAAGACCCGGACAGGGAAGGTCCTACGAGCAGTACTTC. It specifies CASRRPGQGRSYEQYF.

The chain has TRBV5-4 and TRBJ2-3; 9 bases are a match to TRBD2. The germline CDR1 and CDR2 sequences are SGHNT and YYREEE (reference sequence). The CDR3 sequence is 14 residues long. J was trimmed by 5 bases and V by 9 bases; bases with no gene match: 10. The CDR3 DNA follows: TGTGCCATCCATAGCGGGAGAGTTGGAGATACGCAGTATTTT. It yields the protein CAIHSGRVGDTQYF.

This chain links TRBV18 with TRBJ2-6; 10 nucleotides match TRBD2. In germline, CDR1 is KGHSH, CDR2 LQKENI. The junction had 12 bases not matched to a gene; V was cut back by 6 bases and J by 4 bases. CDR3 size: 18 residues. CDR3 in DNA: TGTGCCAGCTCGCCTACTAGCGGGAAGAAGGTGGGGGCCAACGTCCTGACTTTC. Translated: CASSPTSGKKVGANVLTF.

The chain joins TRBV10-3 to TRBJ2-7, with D perhaps being TRBD1 or TRBD2 (5 bases each). With 3 bases removed from V and 7 bases from J, the gap between germline ends came to 16 bases. CDR3 length equals 14 residues. Germline CDR1 is ENHRY and CDR2 is SYGVKD. For the CDR3, the DNA is TGTGCCATCAGTGACATTCCCGGGGCGCAGGAGCAGTACTTC. Translation: CAISDIPGAQEQYF.

This clone was picked up a small number of times. The CDR3 here is CASSLRDYASYEQYF. Here the CDR3 DNA reads TGTGCCAGCAGCCTCCGGGACTACGCGTCCTACGAGCAGTACTTC. The chain carries TRBV4-2 and TRBJ2-7; TRBD2 matches 7 bases. This CDR3 has 15 residues. The V segment lost 4 bases and the J segment 1 base; nucleotides outside the gene matches: 7. Germline V gene sequence: CDR1 LGHNA, CDR2 YNFKEQ.

The chain has TRBV9 and TRBJ2-1; D gene ambiguous. CDR1 and CDR2 (germline): SGDLS, YYNGEE. The CDR3 runs to 14 residues. Trimming took 2 bases from V and 8 from J, leaving 14 bases between them. This chain's CDR3 is CASSVTLDAYEQFF. CDR3 coding DNA: TGTGCCAGCAGCGTGACCCTCGATGCCTATGAGCAGTTCTTC.

This chain links TRBV18 with TRBJ1-1; no clear D gene. The CDR3 runs to 11 residues. Trimming removed 2 bases from V and 7 bases from J, with 5 bases in between. Germline V gene sequence: CDR1 KGHSH, CDR2 LQKENI. CDR3 protein: CASSPGIEAFF. The CDR3 DNA reads TGTGCCAGCTCACCAGGCATTGAAGCTTTCTTT.

There are a few counts of this clone. A much larger clone sits a single nucleotide away, making a read error possible. Other DNA sequences within the sample encode an identical CDR3. The chain joins TRBV29-1 to TRBJ1-2; D not certain. V lost 6 bases and J lost 6, with 2 bases in between. The germline V gene encodes CDR1 SQVTM and CDR2 ANQGSEA. CDR3 size: 8 residues. The CDR3 loop is CSVNGYTF. The CDR3 DNA reads TGCAGCGTAAATGGCTACACCTTC.

This clone was seen just once. This chain links TRBV25-1 with TRBJ2-7; TRBD1 aligns across 8 bases. The CDR3 has 16 residues. The germline V gene has CDR1 MGHDK and CDR2 SYGVNS. V shed 6 bases, J shed 0 bases, and the junction held 10 bases outside the gene matches. This chain's CDR3 is CASRPGGTPSSYEQYF. For the CDR3, the DNA is TGTGCCAGCAGGCCAGGGGGCACCCCCAGCTCCTACGAGCAGTACTTC.

V is TRBV11-2 and J is TRBJ2-5, with 12 bases that match TRBD1. The CDR3 is 16 amino acids. Per germline, CDR1 SGHAT and CDR2 FQNNGV. J gave up 5 bases and V 1 base, and 5 bases lay outside the gene matches. Here the CDR3 reads CASSLGDRGPWETQYF. The CDR3 DNA reads TGTGCCAGCAGCTTAGGGGACAGGGGGCCTTGGGAGACCCAGTACTTC.

The V and J genes are TRBV4-3 and TRBJ2-3; 10 bases agree with TRBD2. The CDR3 is 18 residues long. Germline V gene lookup returns CDR1 LGHNA and CDR2 YSLEER. V was clipped by 3 bases and J by 0 bases; unmatched bases: 9. The CDR3 nucleotides read TGCGCCAGCAGCCAGGGGAGCGGGAGGGCCTGGAGCACAGATACGCAGTATTTT. Protein product: CASSQGSGRAWSTDTQYF.

The chain recombines TRBV28 with TRBJ1-2; 8 bases fit TRBD1. J was trimmed by 3 bases and V by 5 bases; bases with no gene match: 11. The germline V gene has CDR1 MDHEN and CDR2 SYDVKM. The CDR3 is made up of 16 amino acids. In DNA form, the CDR3 reads TGTGCCAGCAGTATCACCGGTGGACAGGGAGACTATGGCTACACCTTC. Protein: CASSITGGQGDYGYTF.

This rearrangement joins TRBV6-1 to TRBJ2-2; D might be TRBD1 (5 bases). Germline lookup yields CDR1 MNHNS and CDR2 SASEGT. This CDR3 has 18 amino acids. Trimming pared 0 bases from V and 1 base from J, leaving 15 bases between. The CDR3 reads CASSEAQAAAVNTGELFF. The CDR3 DNA reads TGTGCCAGCAGTGAAGCACAGGCGGCTGCCGTGAACACCGGGGAGCTGTTTTTT.